This T cell receptor beta chain was captured in a study of blood T cell repertoires in COVID-19. This clone was recorded only once. This table comes from immunoSEQ multiplex PCR, and its TCRdb copy is limited to in-frame clones, with some not included. The profile covers more than 95,000 clones, with approximately 85% appearing a single time and around 3% taken by the ten largest. V was pared by 1 base and J by 8 bases, with 12 bases between. CDR3 length: 13 amino acids. CDR1 is LGHNA and CDR2 is YNFKEQ in the germline V gene. The rearrangement joins TRBV4-2 to TRBJ2-7; a weak D match, TRBD2 (6 bases). The source is a woman of 80 years or more with COVID-19, enrolled during active disease. Source material: peripheral blood. In nucleotides, the CDR3 is TGTGCCAGCAGCCAAGGGGGACTGGGGAAGCAGTACTTC. This codes for CASSQGGLGKQYF.